The 3 T cell receptor beta chains presented below share a single source sample, sequenced in a study of blood T cell repertoires in COVID-19. Libraries were prepared by immunoSEQ multiplex PCR; TCRdb keeps only in-frame clonotypes and omits some of them. The table includes around 180,000 clones, 60% to 80% detected once. The specimen sequenced was peripheral blood. Every receptor here comes from a man aged 55 to 70 with active or convalescent COVID-19.

This sequence joins TRBV7-2 and TRBJ2-1; unclear D gene. The V end was cut by 2 bases, the J end by 5 bases, with 10 bases between. This CDR3 has 14 residues. Germline V gene sequence: CDR1 SGHTA, CDR2 FQGNSA. The CDR3 DNA reads TGTGCCAGCAGCTTAAGTGGTGACAACAATGAGCAGTTCTTC. Its translation: CASSLSGDNNEQFF.

The chain carries TRBV5-4 and TRBJ1-3, with D possibly being TRBD1 (5 bases). Per the germline V gene, CDR1 is SGHNT and CDR2 is YYREEE (reference sequence). This CDR3 comprises 17 residues. Trimming removed 0 bases at V and 2 bases at J, with 15 bases between. The CDR3 coding sequence is TGTGCCAGCAGCTTGGGGTGGTCGGGGGGAGCTGGAAACACCATATATTTT. It specifies CASSLGWSGGAGNTIYF.

The chain joins TRBV7-9 to TRBJ1-4; 9 nucleotides match TRBD1. V shed 5 bases and J 7 bases; nucleotides not matched to a gene: 14. The CDR3 totals 17 residues. The germline gives CDR1 SEHNR, CDR2 FQNEAQ (reference sequence). The CDR3, as DNA: TGTGCCAGCAGCGAAGGGGGACAGGGTGATTTTGGTGAAAAACTGTTTTTT. Translating gives CASSEGGQGDFGEKLFF.